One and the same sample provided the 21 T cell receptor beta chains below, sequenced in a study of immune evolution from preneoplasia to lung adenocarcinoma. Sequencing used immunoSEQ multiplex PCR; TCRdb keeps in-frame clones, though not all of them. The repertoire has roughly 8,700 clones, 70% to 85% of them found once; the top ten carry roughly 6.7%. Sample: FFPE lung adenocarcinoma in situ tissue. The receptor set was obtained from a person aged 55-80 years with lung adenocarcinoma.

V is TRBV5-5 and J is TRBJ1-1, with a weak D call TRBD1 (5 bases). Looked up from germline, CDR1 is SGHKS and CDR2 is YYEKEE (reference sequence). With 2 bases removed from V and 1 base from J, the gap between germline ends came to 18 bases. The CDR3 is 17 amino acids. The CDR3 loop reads CASSLRRTGGTNTEAFF. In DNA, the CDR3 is TGTGCCAGCAGCTTACGTCGTACAGGCGGGACGAACACTGAAGCTTTCTTT.

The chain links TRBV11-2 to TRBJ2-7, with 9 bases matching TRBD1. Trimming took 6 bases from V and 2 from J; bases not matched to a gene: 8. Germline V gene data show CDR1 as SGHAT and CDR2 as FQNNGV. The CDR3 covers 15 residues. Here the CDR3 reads CASSTGTGRTYEQYF. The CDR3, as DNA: TGTGCCAGCAGTACCGGGACAGGGAGGACCTACGAGCAGTACTTC.

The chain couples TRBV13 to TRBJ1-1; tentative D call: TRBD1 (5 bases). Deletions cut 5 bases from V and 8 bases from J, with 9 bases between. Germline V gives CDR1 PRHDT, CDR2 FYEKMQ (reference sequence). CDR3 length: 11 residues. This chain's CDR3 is CASSLRQEAFF. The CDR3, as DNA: TGTGCCAGCAGCCTTCGACAGGAAGCTTTCTTT.

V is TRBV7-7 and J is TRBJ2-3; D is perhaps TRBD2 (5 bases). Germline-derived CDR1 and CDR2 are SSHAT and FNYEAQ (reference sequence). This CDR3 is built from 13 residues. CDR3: CASALGRTDTQYF. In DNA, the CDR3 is TGTGCTAGCGCGTTGGGTCGCACAGATACGCAGTATTTT.

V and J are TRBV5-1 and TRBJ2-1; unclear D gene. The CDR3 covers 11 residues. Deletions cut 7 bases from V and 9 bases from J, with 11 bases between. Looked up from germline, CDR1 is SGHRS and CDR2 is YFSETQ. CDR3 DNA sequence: TGCGCCAGCTGGGCGTCCGGTGAGCAGTTCTTC. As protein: CASWASGEQFF.

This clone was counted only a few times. CDR3 sequence (DNA): TGTGCCGGACAGGCACTACTGAACACTGAAGCTTTCTTT. As protein: CAGQALLNTEAFF. J is TRBJ1-1 and V is TRBV10-3; 7 nucleotides line up with TRBD1. CDR1 ENHRY and CDR2 SYGVKD come from the germline V gene. The CDR3 totals 13 residues. Trimming removed 11 bases from V and 0 bases from J; junction bases left unmatched: 6.

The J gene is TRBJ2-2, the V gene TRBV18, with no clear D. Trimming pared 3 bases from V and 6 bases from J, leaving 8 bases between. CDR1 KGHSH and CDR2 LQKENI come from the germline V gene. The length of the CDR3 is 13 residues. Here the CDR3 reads CASSPQDAGELFF. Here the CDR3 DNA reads TGTGCCAGCTCACCCCAAGACGCCGGGGAGCTGTTTTTT.

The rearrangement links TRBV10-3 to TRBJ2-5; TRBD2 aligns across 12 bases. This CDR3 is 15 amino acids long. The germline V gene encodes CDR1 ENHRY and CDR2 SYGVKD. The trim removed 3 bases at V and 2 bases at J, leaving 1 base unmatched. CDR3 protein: CAISELAGGQETQYF. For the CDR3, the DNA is TGTGCCATCAGTGAACTAGCGGGGGGTCAAGAGACCCAGTACTTC.

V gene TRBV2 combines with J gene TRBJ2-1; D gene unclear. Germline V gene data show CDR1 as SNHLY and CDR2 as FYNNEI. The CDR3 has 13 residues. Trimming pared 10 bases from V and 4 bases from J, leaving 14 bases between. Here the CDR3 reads CATSWRFYNEQFF. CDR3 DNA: TGTGCCACTTCGTGGAGATTTTACAATGAGCAGTTCTTC.

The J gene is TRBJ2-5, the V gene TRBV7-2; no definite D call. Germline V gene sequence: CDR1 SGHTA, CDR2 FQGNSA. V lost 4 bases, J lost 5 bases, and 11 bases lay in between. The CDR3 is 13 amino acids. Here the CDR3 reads CASSSYAEETQYF. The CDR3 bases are TGTGCCAGCAGCTCTTACGCGGAGGAGACCCAGTACTTC. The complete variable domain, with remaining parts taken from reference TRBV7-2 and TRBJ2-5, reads GAGVSQSPSNKVTEKGKDVELRCDPISGHTALYWYRQSLGQGLEFLIYFQGNSAPDKSGLPSDRFSAERTGGSVSTLTIQRTQQEDSAVYLCASSSYAEETQYFGPGTRLLVL.

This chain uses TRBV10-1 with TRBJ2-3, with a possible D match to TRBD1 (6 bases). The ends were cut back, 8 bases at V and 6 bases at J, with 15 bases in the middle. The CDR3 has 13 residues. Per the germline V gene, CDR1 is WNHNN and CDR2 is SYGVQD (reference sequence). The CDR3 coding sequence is TGCGCCAGCGGACGGACAGTTGGCGATACGCAGTATTTT. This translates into CASGRTVGDTQYF.

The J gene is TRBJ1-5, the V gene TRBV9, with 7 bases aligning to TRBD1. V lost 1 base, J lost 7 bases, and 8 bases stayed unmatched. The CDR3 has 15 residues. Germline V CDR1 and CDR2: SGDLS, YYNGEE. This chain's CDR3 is CASSVTGALGQPQHF. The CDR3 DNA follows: TGTGCCAGCAGCGTAACAGGGGCGCTGGGGCAGCCCCAGCATTTT.

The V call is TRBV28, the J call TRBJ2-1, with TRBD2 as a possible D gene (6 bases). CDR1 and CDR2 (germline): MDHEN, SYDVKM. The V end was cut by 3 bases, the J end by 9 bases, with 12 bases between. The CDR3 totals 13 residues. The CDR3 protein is CASSLQGTFEQFF. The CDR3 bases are TGTGCCAGCAGTTTGCAAGGGACTTTTGAGCAGTTCTTC.

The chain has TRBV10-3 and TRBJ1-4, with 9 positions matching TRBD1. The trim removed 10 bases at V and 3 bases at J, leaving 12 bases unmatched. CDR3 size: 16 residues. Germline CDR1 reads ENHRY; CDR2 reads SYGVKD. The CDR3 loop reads CASRTGTGRANEKLFF. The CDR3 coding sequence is TGTGCCAGCCGAACCGGGACAGGGAGGGCTAATGAAAAACTGTTTTTT.

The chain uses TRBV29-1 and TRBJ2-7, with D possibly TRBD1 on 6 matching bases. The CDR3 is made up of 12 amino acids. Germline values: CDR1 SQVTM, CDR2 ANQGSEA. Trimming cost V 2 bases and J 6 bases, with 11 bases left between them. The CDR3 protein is CSVETTGREQYF. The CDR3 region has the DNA TGCAGCGTTGAAACTACAGGGCGCGAGCAGTACTTC.

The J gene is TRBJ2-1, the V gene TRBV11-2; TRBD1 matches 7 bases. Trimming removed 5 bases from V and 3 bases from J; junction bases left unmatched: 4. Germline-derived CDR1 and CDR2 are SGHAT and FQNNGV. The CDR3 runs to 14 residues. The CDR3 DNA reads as TGTGCCAGCAGCCCGACAGGGTACTACAATGAGCAGTTCTTC. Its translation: CASSPTGYYNEQFF.

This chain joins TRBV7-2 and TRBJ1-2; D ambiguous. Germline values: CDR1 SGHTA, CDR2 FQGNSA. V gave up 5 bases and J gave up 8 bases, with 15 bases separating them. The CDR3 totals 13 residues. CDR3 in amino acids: CASSPGSMVGYTF. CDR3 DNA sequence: TGTGCCAGCAGCCCCGGGTCCATGGTGGGCTACACCTTC.

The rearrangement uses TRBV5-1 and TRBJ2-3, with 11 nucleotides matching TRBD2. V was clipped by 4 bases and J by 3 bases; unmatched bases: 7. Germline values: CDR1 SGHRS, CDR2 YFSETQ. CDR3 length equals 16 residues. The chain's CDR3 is CASSVIAGGPTDTQYF. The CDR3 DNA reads TGCGCCAGCAGCGTTATAGCGGGGGGGCCGACAGATACGCAGTATTTT.

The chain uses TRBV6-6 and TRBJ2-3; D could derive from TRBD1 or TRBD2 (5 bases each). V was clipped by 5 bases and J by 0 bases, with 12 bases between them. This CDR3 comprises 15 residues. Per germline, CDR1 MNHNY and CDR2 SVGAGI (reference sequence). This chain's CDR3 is CASSPGAPSTDTQYF. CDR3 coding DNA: TGTGCCAGCAGTCCCGGGGCCCCGAGCACAGATACGCAGTATTTT.

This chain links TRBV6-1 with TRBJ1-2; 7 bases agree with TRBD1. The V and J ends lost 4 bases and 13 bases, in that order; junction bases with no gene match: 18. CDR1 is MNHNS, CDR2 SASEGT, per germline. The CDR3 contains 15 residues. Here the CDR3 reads CASSAIPIMDRLSTF. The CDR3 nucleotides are TGTGCCAGCAGTGCCATACCCATTATGGACAGGTTGTCCACCTTC.

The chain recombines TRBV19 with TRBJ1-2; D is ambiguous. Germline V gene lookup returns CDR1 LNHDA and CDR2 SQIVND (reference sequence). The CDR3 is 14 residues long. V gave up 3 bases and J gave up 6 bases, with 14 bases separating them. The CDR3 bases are TGTGCCAGTAGTATGCGAACAGCGTTTAATGGCTACACCTTC. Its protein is CASSMRTAFNGYTF.